This T cell receptor (beta chain) was retrieved from a study of T cells after yellow fever vaccination. About the study: Cell sorting separated EM, EMRA, CM and Tscm memory subsets by CD3, CD45RA, CCR7 and CD95.

The authors made TCR cDNA by 5'RACE template switching, adding a universal primer site and UMIs. From the 5' RACE reads, TCRdb called clonotypes with MiXCR, one entry per CDR3 protein. The repertoire holds roughly 15,000 distinct CDR3 sequences, with over 3.5% as singletons. V lost 1 base and J lost 0, with 4 bases in between. This CDR3 contains 13 residues. This clonotype was observed at least ten times. The source was PBMCs, either bulk or a sorted T-cell subset (CD4+, CD8+, memory, or dextramer-sorted; not recorded which), collected 15 days after the yellow fever booster vaccination. The rearrangement links TRBV12-3 or TRBV12-4 to TRBJ2-7; D not resolved. The clonotype comes from a man under 40 who received the YFV17D yellow fever vaccine. The CDR3 sequence is CASSLGVSYEQYF. CDR3 coding DNA: TGTGCCAGCAGTTTAGGGGTCTCCTACGAGCAGTACTTC.